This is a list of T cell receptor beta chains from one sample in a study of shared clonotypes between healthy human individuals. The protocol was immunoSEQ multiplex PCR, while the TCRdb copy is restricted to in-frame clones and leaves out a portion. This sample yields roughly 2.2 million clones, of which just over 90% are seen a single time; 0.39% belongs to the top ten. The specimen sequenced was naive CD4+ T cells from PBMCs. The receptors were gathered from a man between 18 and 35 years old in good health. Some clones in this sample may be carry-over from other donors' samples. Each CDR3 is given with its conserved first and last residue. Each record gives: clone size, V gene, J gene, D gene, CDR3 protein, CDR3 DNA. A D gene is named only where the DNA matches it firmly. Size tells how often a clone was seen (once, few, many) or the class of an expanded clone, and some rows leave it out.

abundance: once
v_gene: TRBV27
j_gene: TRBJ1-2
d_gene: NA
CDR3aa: CASRTGDYGYTF
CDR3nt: TGTGCCAGCAGGACTGGCGACTATGGCTACACCTTC

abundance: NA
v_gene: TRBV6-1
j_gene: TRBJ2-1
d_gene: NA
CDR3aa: CASTIWTELSNEQFF
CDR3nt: TGTGCCAGCACAATCTGGACCGAATTGTCCAACGAGCAGTTCTTC

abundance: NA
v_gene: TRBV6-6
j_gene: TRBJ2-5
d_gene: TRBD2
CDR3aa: CASSSKLAGGRGTQYF
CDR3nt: TGTGCCAGCAGTTCCAAACTAGCGGGAGGTCGTGGGACCCAGTACTTC

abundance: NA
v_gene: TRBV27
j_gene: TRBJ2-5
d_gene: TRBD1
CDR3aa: CASSRSLTGGTETQYF
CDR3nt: TGTGCCAGCAGTAGGTCTCTGACAGGGGGCACAGAGACCCAGTACTTC

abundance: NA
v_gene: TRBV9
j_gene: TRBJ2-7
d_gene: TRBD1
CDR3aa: CASSVATGASYEQYF
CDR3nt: TGTGCCAGCAGCGTAGCCACAGGGGCATCCTACGAGCAGTACTTC

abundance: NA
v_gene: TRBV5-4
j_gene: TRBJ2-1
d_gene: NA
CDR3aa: CASSLRDSYNEQFF
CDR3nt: TGTGCCAGCAGCTTGCGGGACTCCTACAATGAGCAGTTCTTC

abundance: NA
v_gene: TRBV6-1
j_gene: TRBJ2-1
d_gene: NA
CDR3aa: CASNQDAVNNEQFF
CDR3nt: TGTGCCAGCAACCAAGACGCGGTTAACAATGAGCAGTTCTTC

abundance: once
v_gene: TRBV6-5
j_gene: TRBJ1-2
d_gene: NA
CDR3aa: CASSYRSLDATGGYTF
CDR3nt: TGTGCCAGCAGTTACCGATCTCTTGACGCTACGGGTGGCTACACCTTC

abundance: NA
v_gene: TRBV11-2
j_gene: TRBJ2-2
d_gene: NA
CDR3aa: CASSFTTSTGELFF
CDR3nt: TGTGCCAGCAGCTTCACTACCTCCACCGGGGAGCTGTTTTTT

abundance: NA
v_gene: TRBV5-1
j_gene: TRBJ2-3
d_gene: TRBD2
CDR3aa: CASSGDTAGGPDTQYF
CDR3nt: TGCGCCAGCAGCGGGGACACTGCGGGGGGCCCAGATACGCAGTATTTT

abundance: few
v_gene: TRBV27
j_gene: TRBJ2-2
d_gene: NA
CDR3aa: CASRRGGNTGELFF
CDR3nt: TGTGCCAGCAGGCGTGGGGGGAACACCGGGGAGCTGTTTTTT

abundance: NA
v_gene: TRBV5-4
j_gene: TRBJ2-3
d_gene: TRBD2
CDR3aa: CASRRLAGGLDTQYF
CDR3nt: TGTGCCAGCAGGCGACTAGCGGGAGGTCTCGATACGCAGTATTTT

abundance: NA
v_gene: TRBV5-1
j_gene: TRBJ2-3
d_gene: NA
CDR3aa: CASSSQPQQTGGDTQYF
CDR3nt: TGCGCCAGCAGCTCGCAACCGCAGCAGACAGGCGGGGATACGCAGTATTTT

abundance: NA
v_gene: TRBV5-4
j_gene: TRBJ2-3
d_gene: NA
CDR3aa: CASSSLTDTQYF
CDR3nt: TGTGCCAGCAGCTCTCTAACAGATACGCAGTATTTT

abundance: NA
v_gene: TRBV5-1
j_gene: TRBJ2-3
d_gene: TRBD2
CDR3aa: CASRGLAGATDTQYF
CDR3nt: TGCGCCAGCAGGGGGCTAGCGGGGGCCACAGATACGCAGTATTTT

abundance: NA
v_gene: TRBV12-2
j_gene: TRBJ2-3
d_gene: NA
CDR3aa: CASRHQTTPPPDTQYF
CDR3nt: TGTGCAAGTCGCCACCAGACGACCCCTCCGCCAGATACGCAGTATTTT

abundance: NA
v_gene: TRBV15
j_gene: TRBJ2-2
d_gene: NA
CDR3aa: CATSRVGPTGELFF
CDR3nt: TGTGCCACCAGCAGAGTGGGCCCGACCGGGGAGCTGTTTTTT

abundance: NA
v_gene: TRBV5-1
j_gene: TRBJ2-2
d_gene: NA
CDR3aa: CASSPSGTTTGELFF
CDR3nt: TGCGCCAGCAGCCCGTCCGGGACAACCACCGGGGAGCTGTTTTTT

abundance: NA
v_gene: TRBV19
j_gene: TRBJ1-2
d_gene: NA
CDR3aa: CASSTQGFYGYTF
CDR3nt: TGTGCCAGTAGTACACAGGGCTTCTATGGCTACACCTTC

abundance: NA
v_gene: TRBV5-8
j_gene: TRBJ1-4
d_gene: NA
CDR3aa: CASSLYRTQEKLFF
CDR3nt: TGTGCCAGCAGCTTGTACAGGACCCAGGAAAAACTGTTTTTT